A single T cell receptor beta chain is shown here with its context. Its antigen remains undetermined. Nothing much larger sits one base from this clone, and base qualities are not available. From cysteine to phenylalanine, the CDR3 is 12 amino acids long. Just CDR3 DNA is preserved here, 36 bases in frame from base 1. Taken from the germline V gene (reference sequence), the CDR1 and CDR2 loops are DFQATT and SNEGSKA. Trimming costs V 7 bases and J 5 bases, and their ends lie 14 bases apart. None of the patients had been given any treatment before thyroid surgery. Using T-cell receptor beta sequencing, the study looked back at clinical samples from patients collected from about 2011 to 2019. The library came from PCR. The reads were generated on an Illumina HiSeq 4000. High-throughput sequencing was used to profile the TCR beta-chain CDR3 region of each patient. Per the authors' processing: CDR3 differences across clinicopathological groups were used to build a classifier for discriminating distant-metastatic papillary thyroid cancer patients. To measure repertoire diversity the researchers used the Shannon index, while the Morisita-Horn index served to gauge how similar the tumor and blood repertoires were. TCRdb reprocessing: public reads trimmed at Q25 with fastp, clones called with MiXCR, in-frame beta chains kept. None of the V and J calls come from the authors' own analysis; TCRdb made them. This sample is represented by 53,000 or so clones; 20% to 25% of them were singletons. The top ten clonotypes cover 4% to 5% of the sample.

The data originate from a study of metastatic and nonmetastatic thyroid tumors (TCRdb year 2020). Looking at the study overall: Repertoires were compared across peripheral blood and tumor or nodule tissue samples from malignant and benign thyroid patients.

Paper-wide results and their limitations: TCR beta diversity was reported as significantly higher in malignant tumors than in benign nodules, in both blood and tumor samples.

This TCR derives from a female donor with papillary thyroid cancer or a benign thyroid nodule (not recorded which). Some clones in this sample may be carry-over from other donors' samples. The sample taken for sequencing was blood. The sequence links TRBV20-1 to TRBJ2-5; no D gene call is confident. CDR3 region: CSEQKGLETQYF. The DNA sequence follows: TGCAGTGAGCAAAAAGGGCTGGAGACCCAGTACTTC.